The clone carrying this T cell receptor beta chain was picked up many times. Authors' processing steps: Scientists estimated how many nucleated cells there were by amplifying reference gene primers. Assay: immunoSEQ multiplex PCR; the TCRdb copy retains only in-frame clones and omits some. V and J calls and clone size come straight from that table; D and trimming were deduced from the DNA. The table has 150,000 to 190,000 clones, under 85% seen once; the top ten hold about 4%. This record belongs to a study of blood T cell repertoires in COVID-19. The wider study: The origin of the acute and convalescent COVID-19 samples was the United States, Italy and Spain. PBMCs, B-cell-depleted T cells, or T cells were the source of the cDNA or gDNA that made up the material.

The material sequenced was peripheral blood. The source is a woman older than 75 with acute or convalescent COVID-19.

CDR3 sequence reads: CASSIDTPDRGDTEAFF. The CDR3 DNA reads TGTGCCAGTAGTATAGATACCCCTGACAGGGGTGACACTGAAGCTTTCTTT. The V call is TRBV19, the J call TRBJ1-1; 8 bases map to TRBD1. The CDR3 has 17 amino acids. Trimming cost V 0 bases and J 3 bases; bases outside gene matches: 9. Germline V gene lookup returns CDR1 LNHDA and CDR2 SQIVND (reference sequence).